The following is a T cell receptor beta chain sequence with its context. Its binding antigen is unknown. Nothing much larger sits one base from this clone, and base qualities are not available. CDR1 and CDR2 are drawn from the germline V gene: ENHRY, SYGVKD. The germline V and J ends show losses of 3 bases and 7 bases respectively, and no gene match explains 14 bases of the junction. The CDR3 has 17 amino acids, counting the end cysteine and phenylalanine. Of all the DNA, just the CDR3 is kept, 51 bases in frame from base 1. The donors were healthy, HIV-negative adults with no recently reported acute infections or vaccinations. Every donor was a Caucasian adult residing in Nashville, Tennessee, USA. CD4+ T cells were enriched through magnetic negative selection, after which naive cells were positively selected on CD45RA and the remaining negative fraction served as the memory subset. Blood was obtained by leukapheresis, after which PBMCs were separated by Ficoll-Histopaque density gradient centrifugation and cryopreserved in liquid nitrogen vapor phase. Analytical flow cytometry was used to check the purity and quantity of each magnetically sorted T cell population. Genomic DNA was isolated from every sorted fraction and measured by UV absorbance on a Nanodrop 2000c.

The record originates from a study of shared clonotypes between healthy human individuals (TCRdb year 2020). Broadly, across the study: The cohort comprised a couple of women and a few men aged 18 to 49 years. Per donor, three plates each were used for CD4 naive and CD4 memory, two for CD8 naive, and one for CD8 memory. To estimate repertoire size and how much clonotypes are shared between individuals, the study performed deep sequencing of blood TCR repertoires from five healthy adults. To increase sequencing depth and limit assay-specific biases, different laboratories used diverse techniques to prepare libraries and sequence TCR repertoires. Each donor's leukapheresis produced roughly between roughly 0.85 and 9.5 billion PBMCs. The paper's findings and limits, for the study overall: Sampling was restricted to blood, and TCR repertoires in tissue are likely to differ from TCR repertoires in blood. Pairwise subsampling led to the expectation that sequencing depth would affect the degree of clonotype sharing among donors. Larger estimated clonotype richness was generally found for naive subsets than for memory subsets. Incomplete sequencing was indicated by rarefaction of sorted-subset datasets, despite the large sequencing depth. About 5% of naive CD4, 3.5% of naive CD8, approximately 2.2% of memory CD4, and over 0.35% of memory CD8 clonotypes were shared across several donors. The small number of donors limited the genetic and exposure-history diversity represented. Higher generation probabilities were observed for clonotypes shared by all four sorted-subset donors than for non-shared clonotypes.

Using the deep immunoSEQ assay, TCR CDR3 regions were amplified from genomic DNA by multiplex PCR. For each cell subset, the extracted genomic DNA was distributed evenly across all wells of several immunoSEQ 96-well plates, and each plate served as one replicate. Each replicate PCR for sorted subsets received about 210 ng genomic DNA, equal to some 32,000 T cell genomes. Purified libraries were quantified with a Qubit 3.0 fluorometer, sized on a Bioanalyzer 2100, and re-quantified with the KAPA Library Quantification kit. Each immunoSEQ 96-well plate was sequenced on its own single-read 150-cycle Illumina NextSeq 550 flow cell. Concerning the study's data processing: Because only junctional sequences without quality scores were contained in the immunoSEQ output, filtering matching that applied to full-length reads could not be performed. Sequences were annotated with PyIR, a Python wrapper for IgBLAST v1.9, and V/J genes and CDR3 were assigned using IMGT germline references. Reads with weak V/J assignments (E-value above 1e-6), missing CDR3, stop codons, out-of-frame junctions, or ambiguous translated residues were removed. V3J clonotypes were defined as sequences sharing the same inferred V gene, J gene, and CDR3 amino acid sequence. The percentage overlap between two repertoires was calculated by dividing the number of shared unique clonotypes by the size of the smaller repertoire. Three approaches were used to assess repertoire richness: RTK rarefaction, the Chao1 estimator, and Recon v2.1 estimates of unobserved clonotypes. Generation probabilities were computed with OLGA for all TCRbeta clonotypes obtained by the gDNA method from a few donors. Not all clones reach the TCRdb copy of this immuneACCESS table, which keeps in-frame sequences only. Checked studies attribute under half of the gap to unresolved V genes and leave the rest unexplained. V, J and clone size are taken as reported in that table, and D and trimming were inferred from the DNA itself. The sample includes approximately 620,000 clones, with approximately 97% observed a single time. The ten largest clones represent around 0.057% of the sample.

The receptor comes from a woman younger than 45 in good health. The receptor chain draws on TRBV10-3 and TRBJ2-3; TRBD1 matches 9 bases in the middle. Sequenced material: naive CD4+ T cells sorted from blood. The label giving this sample's cell subset or site can be read as: CD45RA+ positively selected. The sequenced DNA: TGTGCCATCAGTGACCCGCTGTGGGACAGGGAGTCGAATACGCAGTATTTT. It specifies CAISDPLWDRESNTQYF.